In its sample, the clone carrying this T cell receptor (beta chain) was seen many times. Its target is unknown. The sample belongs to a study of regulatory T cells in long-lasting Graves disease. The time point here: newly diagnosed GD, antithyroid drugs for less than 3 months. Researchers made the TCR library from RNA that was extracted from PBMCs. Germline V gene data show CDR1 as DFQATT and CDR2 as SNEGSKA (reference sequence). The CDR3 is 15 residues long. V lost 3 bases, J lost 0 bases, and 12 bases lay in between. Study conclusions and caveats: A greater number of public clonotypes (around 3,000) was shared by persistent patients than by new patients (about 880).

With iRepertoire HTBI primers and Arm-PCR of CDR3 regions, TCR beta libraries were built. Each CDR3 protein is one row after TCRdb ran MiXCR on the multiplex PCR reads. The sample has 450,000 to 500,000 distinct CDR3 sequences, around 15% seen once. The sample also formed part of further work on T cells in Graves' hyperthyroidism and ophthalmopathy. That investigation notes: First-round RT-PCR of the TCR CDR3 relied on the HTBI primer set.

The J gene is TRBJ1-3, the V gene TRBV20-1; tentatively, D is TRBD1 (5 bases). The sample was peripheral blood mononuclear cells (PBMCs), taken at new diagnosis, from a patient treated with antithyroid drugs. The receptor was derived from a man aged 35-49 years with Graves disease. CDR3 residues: CSARTDSYSGNTIYF. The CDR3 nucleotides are TGCAGTGCTAGGACCGACAGCTACTCTGGAAACACCATATATTTT.